A selection of T cell receptor beta chains follows, all from one sample in a study of CD8 T cells in ankylosing spondylitis. One entry per CDR3 protein, called by TCRdb with MiXCR from the 5' RACE reads. The top ten hold 5% to 7.5% of the sample, which has under 250,000 distinct CDR3 sequences, approximately 24% seen once. Sequencing input: blood, either unsorted or a sorted T cell fraction (not recorded which). These receptors were obtained from a male donor with ankylosing spondylitis or in good health (not recorded which). The CDR3 runs from the conserved cysteine through the conserved F or W. A D gene is named only where the DNA matches it firmly. Rows give clone size only sometimes, using once, few, many, or a class for an expanded clone.

clone_size: -; d_call: -; v_call: TRBV7-2; j_call: TRBJ2-1; cdr3_aa: CASSFQGGNYNEQFF; cdr3_nt: TGTGCCAGCAGCTTCCAGGGCGGGAATTACAATGAGCAGTTCTTC
clone_size: -; d_call: -; v_call: TRBV29-1; j_call: TRBJ2-3; cdr3_aa: CSVDLTDTQYF; cdr3_nt: TGCAGCGTTGATCTCACAGATACGCAGTATTTT
clone_size: few; d_call: -; v_call: TRBV10-3; j_call: TRBJ2-5; cdr3_aa: CAISSEETQYF; cdr3_nt: TGTGCCATCAGTTCTGAGGAGACCCAGTACTTC
clone_size: many; d_call: -; v_call: TRBV12-3/TRBV12-4; j_call: TRBJ2-7; cdr3_aa: CASSASLYEQYF; cdr3_nt: TGTGCCAGCAGCGCGTCCCTCTACGAGCAGTACTTC
clone_size: -; d_call: -; v_call: TRBV4-2; j_call: TRBJ1-4; cdr3_aa: CASSQDDIATNEKLFF; cdr3_nt: TGTGCCAGCAGCCAGGATGACATTGCAACTAATGAAAAACTGTTTTTT
clone_size: many; d_call: -; v_call: TRBV18; j_call: TRBJ1-2; cdr3_aa: CASSPRSDLGSYGYTF; cdr3_nt: TGTGCCAGCTCACCACGATCGGATCTGGGTAGTTATGGCTACACCTTC
clone_size: many; d_call: -; v_call: TRBV11-2; j_call: TRBJ2-1; cdr3_aa: CASSLDGGAYNEQFF; cdr3_nt: TGTGCCAGCAGCTTAGATGGAGGAGCCTACAATGAGCAGTTCTTC
clone_size: -; d_call: -; v_call: TRBV20-1; j_call: TRBJ1-5; cdr3_aa: CSAILNSNQPQHF; cdr3_nt: TGCAGTGCTATCCTAAATAGCAATCAGCCCCAGCATTTT
clone_size: -; d_call: -; v_call: TRBV11-3; j_call: TRBJ1-1; cdr3_aa: CASSLGTNPLEAFF; cdr3_nt: TGTGCCAGCAGCTTGGGCACCAATCCTCTCGAAGCTTTCTTT
clone_size: -; d_call: TRBD1; v_call: TRBV20-1; j_call: TRBJ1-2; cdr3_aa: CSANGQGGYTF; cdr3_nt: TGCAGTGCTAACGGACAGGGCGGCTACACCTTC
clone_size: many; d_call: -; v_call: TRBV11-2; j_call: TRBJ2-7; cdr3_aa: CASSPIGEDEQYF; cdr3_nt: TGTGCCAGCAGCCCGATAGGGGAGGACGAGCAGTACTTC
clone_size: few; d_call: -; v_call: TRBV7-9; j_call: TRBJ1-4; cdr3_aa: CASSRGQNEKLFF; cdr3_nt: TGTGCCAGCAGCCGAGGCCAGAATGAAAAACTGTTTTTT
clone_size: many; d_call: TRBD2; v_call: TRBV27; j_call: TRBJ2-7; cdr3_aa: CASSLAGLTEQYF; cdr3_nt: TGTGCCAGCAGTCTAGCGGGATTAACCGAGCAGTACTTC
clone_size: many; d_call: -; v_call: TRBV29-1; j_call: TRBJ2-5; cdr3_aa: CSAIGDLQETQYF; cdr3_nt: TGCAGCGCCATCGGGGACCTACAAGAGACCCAGTACTTC
clone_size: few; d_call: -; v_call: TRBV4-1; j_call: TRBJ2-7; cdr3_aa: CASSQDGQVYEQYF; cdr3_nt: TGCGCCAGCAGCCAAGATGGTCAGGTCTACGAGCAGTACTTC
clone_size: few; d_call: -; v_call: TRBV28; j_call: TRBJ2-2; cdr3_aa: CASSIANTGELFF; cdr3_nt: TGTGCCAGCAGTATAGCGAACACCGGGGAGCTGTTTTTT
clone_size: many; d_call: TRBD2; v_call: TRBV18; j_call: TRBJ2-7; cdr3_aa: CASSPRGGYEQYF; cdr3_nt: TGTGCCAGCTCACCTCGGGGGGGGTACGAGCAGTACTTC
clone_size: many; d_call: -; v_call: TRBV7-2; j_call: TRBJ1-1; cdr3_aa: CASSTRQNTEAFF; cdr3_nt: TGTGCCAGCAGCACCCGACAGAACACTGAAGCTTTCTTT
clone_size: few; d_call: TRBD2; v_call: TRBV12-3/TRBV12-4; j_call: TRBJ2-2; cdr3_aa: CASIPGLDHGELFF; cdr3_nt: TGTGCCAGCATACCGGGACTAGATCACGGGGAGCTGTTTTTT
clone_size: -; d_call: -; v_call: TRBV29-1; j_call: TRBJ2-5; cdr3_aa: CSVVSGPETQYF; cdr3_nt: TGCAGCGTTGTTTCAGGGCCAGAGACCCAGTACTTC
clone_size: many; d_call: TRBD1; v_call: TRBV28; j_call: TRBJ1-6; cdr3_aa: CASSPGQGFYNSPLHF; cdr3_nt: TGTGCCAGCAGTCCGGGACAGGGCTTCTATAATTCACCCCTCCACTTT
clone_size: many; d_call: TRBD1; v_call: TRBV5-4; j_call: TRBJ1-3; cdr3_aa: CASSGDSAYSGNTIYF; cdr3_nt: TGTGCCAGCAGCGGGGACAGCGCTTACTCTGGAAACACCATATATTTT
clone_size: few; d_call: -; v_call: TRBV19; j_call: TRBJ1-1; cdr3_aa: CASSRDNLNTEAFF; cdr3_nt: TGTGCCAGTAGTAGGGACAACTTGAACACTGAAGCTTTCTTT